A single sample is the source of the 2 T cell receptor beta chains below, sequenced in a study of vaccination effects on CD4 cells after COVID-19. Only in-frame clones appear in the TCRdb table, and some are missing; sequencing was by immunoSEQ multiplex PCR. The repertoire holds fewer than 80,000 clones, with just under 75% as singletons. Before sequencing took place, the ViraFEST assay used viral peptide pools to expand antigen-specific CD4+ T cells. Investigators separated out CD4+ T cells once approximately 11 days of culture had passed. Two doses of either BNT162b2 or mRNA-1273 were given to each participant. These TCRs are of unknown antigen specificity. The source was CD4+ T cells from PBMCs cultured with HCoV-229E spike peptides, collected after COVID-19 vaccination. The origin of the receptors is a human donor who received a COVID-19 vaccine.

V usage is TRBV5-1 and J usage is TRBJ1-1; D call uncertain. CDR1 and CDR2 from the germline V gene are SGHRS and YFSETQ. The CDR3 runs 15 residues. V lost 2 bases and J lost 3, with 14 bases in between. The CDR3 bases are TGCGCCAGCAGCTTCGGATCTTCGTGGGACACTGAAGCTTTCTTT. Its protein is CASSFGSSWDTEAFF.

This CDR3 is CASSIVSTTNYGYTF. CDR3 coding DNA: TGTGCCAGTAGTATCGTTTCCACTACTAACTATGGCTACACCTTC. The chain has TRBV19 and TRBJ1-2; D ambiguous. This CDR3 contains 15 residues. Germline assignment: CDR1 LNHDA and CDR2 SQIVND (reference sequence). Trimming stripped 3 bases from V and 0 bases from J, with 11 bases between.